This T cell receptor (beta chain) was documented in a study of CD8 T cells in Susac syndrome. The sequenced target, TCR beta, came from blood CD8+ and CD4+ T cells. Controls were healthy donors (matched for age and sex). Purification of the CD8+ and CD4+ T cells relied on negative isolation, and TEMRA cells underwent FACS enrichment. It was with random hexamers that roughly 0.45 to 1 ug RNA was reverse transcribed. A single record per CDR3 protein comes from TCRdb applying MiXCR to the immunoSEQ multiplex PCR reads. The sample has about 80,000 distinct CDR3 sequences, 94% seen once. Germline V lookup: CDR1 SGHVS, CDR2 FNYEAQ. V dropped 1 base and J dropped 2 bases, with 18 bases sitting between them. The CDR3 loop spans 18 amino acids.

V and J are TRBV7-6 and TRBJ2-1, with D perhaps TRBD1 (7 bases). Sequenced sample: CD8+ T cells from PBMCs. The sequence was collected from a human donor in good health. CDR3: CASSLGSRTGEAYNEQFF. In DNA, the CDR3 is TGTGCCAGCAGCTTAGGTTCCCGCACAGGGGAGGCCTACAATGAGCAGTTCTTC.